This T cell receptor (beta chain) is drawn from a study of T cells in Graves' hyperthyroidism and ophthalmopathy. This clonotype was recorded at least ten times. The antigen is undetermined. Germline V lookup: CDR1 LNHNV, CDR2 YYDKDF (reference sequence). CDR3 length: 12 amino acids. V was cut by 5 bases and J by 3 bases, with 7 bases left in between. From RNA transcripts, TCR beta CDR3 regions were amplified. RT-PCR in the first round (using the HTBI primer set) targeted the TCR CDR3. MiXCR was run by TCRdb on the multiplex PCR reads, yielding one entry per CDR3 protein. This table holds 600,000 to 800,000 distinct CDR3 sequences, 30% to 40% found once. Notes on the study in general: The model anticipated ophthalmopathy a median about six months pre-onset.

The sequenced sample was blood. The source of this sequence is a woman aged 40 to 49 with Graves' hyperthyroidism. This chain connects TRBV15 to TRBJ1-2; unclear D gene. The CDR3 DNA sequence: TGTGCCACCAGCGAAAGTGACTATGGCTACACCTTC. It codes for CATSESDYGYTF.